These 23 T cell receptor beta chains were all obtained from the same sample, sequenced in a study of Ad26.COV2.S vaccination and SARS-CoV-2 variants. Treatment meaning: roughly 20 received Ad26.COV2.S at low or high dose, single or two shots; roughly five received placebo; per-sample allocation not given. After the first vaccine or placebo injection, samples were drawn on day 63. Clones were read by immunoSEQ multiplex PCR, and TCRdb kept only the in-frame ones, dropping some. The sample consists of about 350,000 clones, 85% of them appearing once. Material: peripheral blood, obtained in a trial of Ad26.COV2.S vaccine versus placebo. The receptors stem from a person between 18 and 65 years old who received the Ad26.COV2.S COVID-19 vaccine or a placebo.

The chain links TRBV4-3 to TRBJ1-5; D not certain. Trimming removed 0 bases at V and 6 bases at J, with 9 bases between. CDR1 is LGHNA, CDR2 YSLEER, per germline. CDR3 length: 14 residues. The CDR3 spells CASSQDRGSQPQHF. In nucleotides, the CDR3 is TGCGCCAGCAGCCAAGATCGAGGGTCTCAGCCCCAGCATTTT.

The J gene is TRBJ2-7, the V gene TRBV7-9; 7 nucleotides agree with TRBD1. This CDR3 spans 14 amino acids. J gave up 2 bases and V 5 bases, and 6 bases lay outside the gene matches. Germline V CDR1 and CDR2: SEHNR, FQNEAQ (reference sequence). Written as DNA, the CDR3 is TGTGCCAGCAGCCAGACAGGGACAACCTACGAGCAGTACTTC. Amino acid sequence: CASSQTGTTYEQYF.

The V gene is TRBV4-3, the J gene TRBJ2-7, with D uncertain. With 1 base removed from V and 4 bases from J, the gap between germline ends came to 8 bases. In germline, CDR1 is LGHNA, CDR2 YSLEER. The CDR3 totals 13 residues. The DNA for the CDR3 is TGCGCCAGCAGCCAAGCCCTGCCGTACGAGCAGTACTTC. Translated: CASSQALPYEQYF.

This chain connects TRBV7-9 to TRBJ1-1, with D uncertain. V was trimmed by 4 bases and J by 6 bases, leaving 15 bases between them. This CDR3 has 14 residues. Germline values: CDR1 SEHNR, CDR2 FQNEAQ (reference sequence). The CDR3 DNA reads as TGTGCCAGCAGCTCTTTTAGGCCGCAGCCTGAAGCTTTCTTT. Translating gives CASSSFRPQPEAFF.

The chain carries TRBV12-3 or TRBV12-4 and TRBJ2-1; D gene unclear. CDR3 length equals 12 residues. Trimming pared 2 bases from V and 7 bases from J, leaving 6 bases between. CDR3 sequence: CASSLFGNEQFF. The CDR3 DNA sequence: TGTGCCAGCAGTTTATTTGGGAATGAGCAGTTCTTC.

CDR3 loop: CASSLFSGPMNNEQFF. Here the CDR3 DNA reads TGTGCCAGCAGTTTATTTTCTGGGCCGATGAACAATGAGCAGTTCTTC. The rearrangement uses TRBV28 and TRBJ2-1; D is uncertain. Trimming took 1 base from V and 5 from J, leaving 15 bases between them. Germline V gene data show CDR1 as MDHEN and CDR2 as SYDVKM. CDR3 length: 16 residues.

The chain is built from TRBV2 and TRBJ1-2; D remains unclear. This CDR3 contains 14 residues. Trimming removed 5 bases from V and 8 bases from J, with 18 bases in between. Per the germline V gene, CDR1 is SNHLY and CDR2 is FYNNEI. The CDR3 DNA reads as TGTGCCAGCAGTACCGGGATACCTACGGTGGGCTACACCTTC. Translated: CASSTGIPTVGYTF.

The chain combines TRBV12-3 or TRBV12-4 with TRBJ1-5; D remains unclear. Between the trimmed V and J ends, which lost 5 bases and 10 bases, there was a span of 15 bases. CDR3 length equals 13 residues. This CDR3 is CASSPNKSSPQHF. The CDR3 nucleotides are TGTGCCAGCAGTCCCAATAAGTCCTCACCCCAGCATTTT.

V usage is TRBV19 and J usage is TRBJ1-5, with D possibly being TRBD1 (5 bases). The CDR3 extends over 15 amino acids. Germline loops: CDR1 LNHDA, CDR2 SQIVND (reference sequence). V lost 5 bases, J lost 3 bases, and 14 bases lay in between. The CDR3 region is CASSRSTDYNQPQHF. In DNA form, the CDR3 reads TGTGCCAGTAGTCGATCGACAGACTACAATCAGCCCCAGCATTTT.

This clone was seen only once. This chain connects TRBV27 to TRBJ1-5; D possibly corresponds to TRBD1 (5 bases). V gave up 8 bases and J gave up 0 bases, with 11 bases separating them. The CDR3 runs to 14 residues. Germline CDR1 MNHEY, CDR2 SMNVEV (reference sequence). The CDR3 DNA follows: TGTGCCAGCCAGGGACGATCTAGCAATCAGCCCCAGCATTTT. Translating gives CASQGRSSNQPQHF.

The chain couples TRBV5-6 to TRBJ1-1, with no clear D. Per germline, CDR1 SGHDT and CDR2 YYEEEE. Trimming removed 2 bases at V and 1 base at J, with 9 bases between. There are 14 residues in the CDR3. The CDR3 spells CASSFPWGNTEAFF. CDR3 DNA: TGTGCCAGCAGCTTTCCGTGGGGGAACACTGAAGCTTTCTTT.

The CDR3 loop reads CASSLGHHEQYF. CDR3 DNA sequence: TGTGCCAGCAGTTTGGGACATCACGAGCAGTACTTC. V gene TRBV28 combines with J gene TRBJ2-7, with D perhaps matching TRBD1 (6 bases). In germline, CDR1 is MDHEN, CDR2 SYDVKM. This CDR3 is 12 amino acids long. V lost 3 bases and J 5 bases, leaving 8 bases between the germline ends.

The V and J genes are TRBV19 and TRBJ2-1; 13 bases align to TRBD2. The CDR3 spans 19 residues. Germline values: CDR1 LNHDA, CDR2 SQIVND (reference sequence). V trimming: 8 bases; J trimming: 4 bases; junction bases outside the gene matches: 17. The CDR3 DNA sequence: TGTGCCAGTGCGACACAGGTCAGGCTGGGACTAGCGGGGTACAATGAGCAGTTCTTC. This codes for CASATQVRLGLAGYNEQFF.

V is TRBV10-1 and J is TRBJ2-2, with 9 bases fitting TRBD1. The germline CDR1 and CDR2 sequences are WNHNN and SYGVQD (reference sequence). V dropped 2 bases and J dropped 6; count of bases not matched to a gene: 7. The length of the CDR3 is 16 residues. CDR3: CASSEGTGTGAGELFF. In DNA form, the CDR3 reads TGCGCCAGCAGTGAGGGGACAGGGACGGGAGCCGGGGAGCTGTTTTTT.

This clone was seen a handful of times. This chain links TRBV30 with TRBJ2-1, with TRBD1 identical over 7 bases. Losses at the gene ends were 8 bases for V and 4 bases for J; bases not matched to a gene: 5. The CDR3 spans 12 residues. CDR1 and CDR2 from the germline V gene are GTSNPN and SVGIG (reference sequence). DNA of the CDR3: TGTGCCCTGGGCAGGGGGTACAATGAGCAGTTCTTC. Its protein is CALGRGYNEQFF.

The CDR3 coding sequence is TGTGCCAGCAGCGCCGGTCAGCCCCAGCATTTT. Protein sequence: CASSAGQPQHF. This chain links TRBV28 with TRBJ1-5; no clear D. The CDR3 is made up of 11 amino acids. CDR1 is MDHEN, CDR2 SYDVKM, per germline. Trimming left V 6 bases short and J 6 bases short, with 6 bases between.

In its sample, this clone was seen a few times. The J gene is TRBJ2-3, the V gene TRBV28; TRBD2 is a possible D gene (5 bases). Germline values: CDR1 MDHEN, CDR2 SYDVKM. V lost 6 bases, J lost 4 bases, and 23 bases lay in between. The CDR3 totals 17 residues. The chain's CDR3 is CASSQRTPLVVPDTQYF. CDR3 DNA sequence: TGTGCCAGCAGCCAGCGGACTCCGCTTGTAGTTCCAGATACGCAGTATTTT. The full variable domain, its missing parts supplied by reference TRBV28 and TRBJ2-3, is DVKVTQSSRYLVKRTGEKVFLECVQDMDHENMFWYRQDPGLGLRLIYFSYDVKMKEKGDIPEGYSVSREKKERFSLILESASTNQTSMYLCASSQRTPLVVPDTQYFGPGTRLTVL.

V gene TRBV6-2 or TRBV6-3 combines with J gene TRBJ2-1; 10 bases match TRBD2. This CDR3 region has 19 residues. Germline CDR1 is MNHEY and CDR2 is SVGEGT. V shed 0 bases, J shed 8 bases, and the junction held 16 bases outside the gene matches. CDR3 sequence reads: CASSYSIASGGSILDEQFF. Written as DNA, the CDR3 is TGTGCCAGCAGTTACTCGATTGCTAGCGGGGGATCCATATTGGATGAGCAGTTCTTC.

The chain has TRBV30 and TRBJ1-6, with a tentative D call TRBD1 (5 bases). The CDR3 extends over 15 amino acids. V shed 7 bases and J shed 4 bases, with 17 bases lying between them. Germline CDR1 GTSNPN, CDR2 SVGIG (reference sequence). As DNA, the CDR3 is TGTGCCTCTGGAACGATAGGGGCGTATAATTCACCCCTCCACTTT. It translates to CASGTIGAYNSPLHF.

The V and J genes are TRBV4-3 and TRBJ2-2; D not resolved. CDR1 and CDR2 from the germline V gene are LGHNA and YSLEER. Trimming left V 0 bases short and J 0 bases short, with 2 bases between. The CDR3 consists of 14 residues. CDR3 DNA: TGCGCCAGCAGCCAAGATCCGAACACCGGGGAGCTGTTTTTT. Protein sequence: CASSQDPNTGELFF.

The CDR3 bases are TGTGCCAGCAGCTTAGGAGGGACAGGGGGCGGCGAGCAGTACTTC. Translating it yields CASSLGGTGGGEQYF. The J gene is TRBJ2-7, the V gene TRBV11-2; 12 nucleotides match TRBD1. This CDR3 has 15 amino acids. Trimming at V came to 1 base and at J to 6 bases, leaving 4 bases not matched to a gene. Germline-derived CDR1 and CDR2 are SGHAT and FQNNGV.

The sample holds one count of this clone. The J gene is TRBJ2-5, the V gene TRBV5-6, with 12 bases that match TRBD2. The CDR3 is made up of 12 amino acids. The junction had 3 bases not matched to a gene; V was cut back by 4 bases and J by 11 bases. Germline values: CDR1 SGHDT, CDR2 YYEEEE. CDR3 region: CASSLAGGNQYF. CDR3 sequence (DNA): TGTGCCAGCAGCCTAGCGGGGGGGAATCAGTACTTC.

The genes are TRBV4-1 and TRBJ2-2; D is uncertain. The V gene's germline CDR1 is MGHRA and CDR2 YSYEKL. Trimming removed 0 bases at V and 8 bases at J, with 13 bases between. This CDR3 spans 15 amino acids. The CDR3 sequence: CASSQDGYSIGELFF. The CDR3 DNA follows: TGCGCCAGCAGCCAAGATGGCTATTCAATAGGGGAGCTGTTTTTT.